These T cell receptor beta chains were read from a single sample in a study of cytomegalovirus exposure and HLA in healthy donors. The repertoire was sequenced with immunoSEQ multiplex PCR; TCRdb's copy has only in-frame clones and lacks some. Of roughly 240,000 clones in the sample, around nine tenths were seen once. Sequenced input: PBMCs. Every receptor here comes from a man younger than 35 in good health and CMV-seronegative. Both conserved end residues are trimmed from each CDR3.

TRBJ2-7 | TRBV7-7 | ASSLTRSAEQY
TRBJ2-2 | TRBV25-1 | ASEQPGVNTGELF
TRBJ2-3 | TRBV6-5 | ASSLRGRWTDTQY
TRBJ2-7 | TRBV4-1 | ASSHPGGGAYEQY
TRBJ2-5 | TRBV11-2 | ASSSVRGRLGETQY
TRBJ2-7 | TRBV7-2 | ASSLDGTEGREQY
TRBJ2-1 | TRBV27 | ASSNQRGSYNEQF
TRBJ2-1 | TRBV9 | ASKDRDRGDNEQF
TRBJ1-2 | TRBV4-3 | ASSQRRQGAWGYT
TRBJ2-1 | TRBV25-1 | ASSGLGTSGFYNEQF
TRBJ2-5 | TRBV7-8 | ASSRTSGIETQY
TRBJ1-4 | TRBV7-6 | ASSFPGRTEKLF
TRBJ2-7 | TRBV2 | ASSTGGSSYEQY
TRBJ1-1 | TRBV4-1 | ASSLHGEDTEAF
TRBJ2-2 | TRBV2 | ASSEQGAVNTGELF
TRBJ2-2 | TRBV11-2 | ASSLGGRVTGELF
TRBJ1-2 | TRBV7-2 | ASSLFGTGDGYT
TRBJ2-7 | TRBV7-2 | ASSFSGRGYEQY
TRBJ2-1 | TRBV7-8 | ASSLDRNNEQF
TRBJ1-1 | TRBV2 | ASSKEGGFLNTEAF
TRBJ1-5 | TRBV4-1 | ASSQNQDRFEPQH
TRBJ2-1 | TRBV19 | ASSIERMYYNEQF
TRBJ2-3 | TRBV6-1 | ASNLKGLADTQY
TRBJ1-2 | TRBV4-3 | ASSNRDSIVHT
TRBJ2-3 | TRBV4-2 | ASSQEVSADTQY
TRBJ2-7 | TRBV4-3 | ASSQGTWDRGYEQY
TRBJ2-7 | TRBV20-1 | SARDGRQY
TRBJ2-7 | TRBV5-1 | ASSLEAGGNYEQY
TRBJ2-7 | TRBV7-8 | ASSRRLAGEDEQY
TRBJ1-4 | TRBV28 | ASSFEGEANEKLF
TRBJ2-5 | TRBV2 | ASRGYQETQY
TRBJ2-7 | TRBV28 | ASSLSTGVHEQY
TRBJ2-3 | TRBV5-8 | ASSLAGYSTDTQY
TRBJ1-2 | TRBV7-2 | ASSPKAGSRYGYT
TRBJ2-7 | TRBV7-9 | ASSPRSGLAPYEQY
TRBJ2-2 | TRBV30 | AARTGILTTGELF
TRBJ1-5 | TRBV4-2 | ASSEEQGFGNQPQH
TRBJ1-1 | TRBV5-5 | ASSLLGIKGTEAF
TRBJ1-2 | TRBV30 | AWGRSKSGTGLHYGYT
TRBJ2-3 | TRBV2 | AIRTSPDTQY
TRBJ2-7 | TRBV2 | ASSEGGASYEQY
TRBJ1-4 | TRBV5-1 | ASSLEYASGKLF
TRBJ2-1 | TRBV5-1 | ASSVLRGHSYNEQF
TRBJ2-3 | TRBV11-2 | ASSLPSGVRTDTQY
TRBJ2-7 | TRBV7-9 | ASSSLESSSYEQY
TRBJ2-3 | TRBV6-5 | ASRPGLGDTQY
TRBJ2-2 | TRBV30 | AWSVFPGLRNLTGELF
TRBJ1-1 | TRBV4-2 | ASSQVSVRGTEAF
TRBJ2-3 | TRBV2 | ASSESGGAADTQY
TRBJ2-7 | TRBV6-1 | ASKMGQGHEQY
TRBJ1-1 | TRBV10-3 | ATQGGAAEAF
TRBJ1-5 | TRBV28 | ASSLYIDSDQPQH
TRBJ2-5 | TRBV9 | ASSVAIGRGQETQY
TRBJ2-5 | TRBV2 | ASSYTQETQY
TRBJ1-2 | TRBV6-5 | ASSPGEWGYT
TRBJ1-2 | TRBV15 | ATSRGGDHYGYT
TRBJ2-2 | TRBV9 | ASSGTSGNTGELF
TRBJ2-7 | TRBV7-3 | ASSPLGLAGGQLPEQY